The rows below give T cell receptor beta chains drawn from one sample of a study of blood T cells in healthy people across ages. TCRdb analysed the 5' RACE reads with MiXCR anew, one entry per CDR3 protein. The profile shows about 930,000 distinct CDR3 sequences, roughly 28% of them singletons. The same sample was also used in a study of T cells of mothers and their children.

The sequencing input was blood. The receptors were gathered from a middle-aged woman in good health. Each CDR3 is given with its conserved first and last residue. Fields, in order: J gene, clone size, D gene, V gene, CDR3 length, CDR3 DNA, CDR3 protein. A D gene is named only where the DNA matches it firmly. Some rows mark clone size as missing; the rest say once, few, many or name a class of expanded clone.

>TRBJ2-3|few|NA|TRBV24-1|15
TGTGCCGCCAGTGATTTGTGGAGAAACACAGATACGCAGTATTTT
CAASDLWRNTDTQYF
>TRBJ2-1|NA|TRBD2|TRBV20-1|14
TGCAGTGGGTCAACTAGCGGGAGTGGAGATGAGCAGTTCTTC
CSGSTSGSGDEQFF
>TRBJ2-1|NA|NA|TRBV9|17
TGTGCCAGCAACGCCTCCGCGGGGGCGAGCTCCTACAATGAGCAGTTCTTC
CASNASAGASSYNEQFF
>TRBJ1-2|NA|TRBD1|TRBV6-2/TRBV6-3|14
TGTGCCAGCAGGGCGACAGGGGAGAACTATGGCTACACCTTC
CASRATGENYGYTF
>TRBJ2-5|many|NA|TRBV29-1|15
TGCAGCGTTGTACAGGTCGGTGGCCCCGGTGAGACCCAGTACTTC
CSVVQVGGPGETQYF
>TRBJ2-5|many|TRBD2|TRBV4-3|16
TGCGCCAGCAGCCAAGTCCCAAGCGGGGGGGCGGAGACCCAGTACTTC
CASSQVPSGGAETQYF
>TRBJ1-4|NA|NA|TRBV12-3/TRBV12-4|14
TGTGCCAGCAGGCTACAGGGAATTGAGGAAAAACTGTTTTTT
CASRLQGIEEKLFF
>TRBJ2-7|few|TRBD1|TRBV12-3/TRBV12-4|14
TGTGCCAGCACTTCGGGACAGCCCAGCTACGAGCAGTACTTC
CASTSGQPSYEQYF
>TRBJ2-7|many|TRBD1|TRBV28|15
TGTGCCAGCAGTATTACGGACAGGGGGCTCTACGAGCAGTACTTC
CASSITDRGLYEQYF
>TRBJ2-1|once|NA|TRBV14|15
TGTGCCAGCAGCCGCGACTGGGCAGGATCTAGTGAGCAGTTCTTC
CASSRDWAGSSEQFF
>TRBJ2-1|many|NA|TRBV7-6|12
TGTGCCAGCAGCCACATTTACAATGAGCAGTTCTTC
CASSHIYNEQFF
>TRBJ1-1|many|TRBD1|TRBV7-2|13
TGTGCCAGCAGGAGGACAGGGGGCACTGAAGCTTTCTTT
CASRRTGGTEAFF
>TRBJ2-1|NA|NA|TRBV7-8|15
TGTACCAGCAGCTTAGGCAGGGGGGCCTACAATGAGCAGTTCTTC
CTSSLGRGAYNEQFF
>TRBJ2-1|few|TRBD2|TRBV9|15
TGTGCCAGCAGCGTAGAGACTAGCGGGGTCAATGAGCAGTTCTTC
CASSVETSGVNEQFF
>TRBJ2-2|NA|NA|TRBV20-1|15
TGCAGTGCGTCAACTAGAAATACGGTCACCGGGGAGCTGTTTTTT
CSASTRNTVTGELFF
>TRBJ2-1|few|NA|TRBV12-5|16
TGTGCTAGTGGTTTGGTATTGGGGGGCTTGGCGAATGAGCAGTTCTTC
CASGLVLGGLANEQFF
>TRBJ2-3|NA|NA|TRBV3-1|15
TGTGCCAGCAGCTCCACAGGGATCCGCACAGATACGCAGTATTTT
CASSSTGIRTDTQYF
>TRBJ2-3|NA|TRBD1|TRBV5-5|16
TGTGCCAGCAGCTTATCCGGGACAGGGACCACAGATACGCAGTATTTT
CASSLSGTGTTDTQYF
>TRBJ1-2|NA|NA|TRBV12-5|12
TGTGCTAGTGCCCCGGGCCACTATGGCTACACCTTC
CASAPGHYGYTF
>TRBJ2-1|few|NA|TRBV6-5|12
TGTGCCAGCAGTTATCTAGGATATGAGCAGTTCTTC
CASSYLGYEQFF
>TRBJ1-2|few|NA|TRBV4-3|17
TGCGCCAGCAGCCAAGATCTTACAGGACGGACAAACTATGGCTACACCTTC
CASSQDLTGRTNYGYTF
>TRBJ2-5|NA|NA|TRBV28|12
TGTGCCAGCAGCCGGACGGTTGAGGCCCAGTACTTC
CASSRTVEAQYF
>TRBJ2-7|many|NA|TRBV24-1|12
TGTGCCACCAGTGAGGGGTACTACGAGCAGTACTTC
CATSEGYYEQYF
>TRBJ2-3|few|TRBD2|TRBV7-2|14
TGTGCCAGCAGCCCGGGACTAGCATTTGATACGCAGTATTTT
CASSPGLAFDTQYF
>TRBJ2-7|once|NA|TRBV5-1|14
TGCGCCAGCAGCCAGAACAGGGTTTCCTACGAGCAGTACTTC
CASSQNRVSYEQYF
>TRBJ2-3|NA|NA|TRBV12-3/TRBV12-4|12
TGTGCCAGCAGCCTCCCCCAGGGCCCGCAGTATTTT
CASSLPQGPQYF
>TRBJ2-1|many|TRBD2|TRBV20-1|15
TGCAGTGCTAGAGATGGGCGGGGGTCCTACAATGAGCAGTTCTTC
CSARDGRGSYNEQFF
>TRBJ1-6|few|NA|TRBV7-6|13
TGTGCCAGCAGCTTAGCGCTAACGGGTCCCCTCCACTTT
CASSLALTGPLHF
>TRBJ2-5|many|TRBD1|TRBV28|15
TGTGCCAGCAGTCCGAGGGACAGGGGGCGGGAGACCCAGTACTTC
CASSPRDRGRETQYF
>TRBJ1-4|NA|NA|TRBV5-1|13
TGCGCCAGCAGCTTGGGAAAGTCTGAAAAACTGTTTTTT
CASSLGKSEKLFF
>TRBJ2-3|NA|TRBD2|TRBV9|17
TGTGCCAGCAGCGTCACTAGCGGGCTAAGCGGCACAGATACGCAGTATTTT
CASSVTSGLSGTDTQYF
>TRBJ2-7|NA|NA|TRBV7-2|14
TGTGCCAGCAGCCCCCGCTTGGCTCCAGGCGAGCAGTACTTC
CASSPRLAPGEQYF
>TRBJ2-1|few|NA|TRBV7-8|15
TGTGCCAGCAGCTTACGTCAGAACAGCTACAATGAGCAGTTCTTC
CASSLRQNSYNEQFF
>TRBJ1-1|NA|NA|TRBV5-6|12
TGTGCCAGCAGCCCGGGAAGTCAAAAAGCTTTCTTT
CASSPGSQKAFF
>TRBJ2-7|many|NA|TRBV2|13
TGTGCCAGCAGCGACCCAGTGGGTTACGAGCAGTACTTC
CASSDPVGYEQYF
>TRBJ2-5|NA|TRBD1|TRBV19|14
TGTGTCAGTAAAGACAGGGGACGACAAGAGACCCAGTACTTC
CVSKDRGRQETQYF
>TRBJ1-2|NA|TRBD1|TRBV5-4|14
TGTGCCAGCAGCTTGACAGGACAGGACTATGGCTACACCTTC
CASSLTGQDYGYTF
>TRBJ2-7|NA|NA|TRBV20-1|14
TGCAGTGGACCCAAGGGGGGCCTCACCTACGAGCAGTACTTC
CSGPKGGLTYEQYF
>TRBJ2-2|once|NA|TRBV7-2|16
TGTGCCAGCAGCCGGGCAGGGGCTCCGAACACCGGGGAGCTGTTTTTT
CASSRAGAPNTGELFF
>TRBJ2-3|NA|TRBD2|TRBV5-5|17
TGTGCCAGCAGCTTGGGACTAGCGGGGGGTGGCACAGATACGCAGTATTTT
CASSLGLAGGGTDTQYF
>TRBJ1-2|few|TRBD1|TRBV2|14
TGTGCCAGCAGTGAACTGGGGACAGGCTATGGCTACACCTTC
CASSELGTGYGYTF
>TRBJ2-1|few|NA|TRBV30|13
TGTGCCTGGGCCGGTAACTCCTACAATGAGCAGTTCTTC
CAWAGNSYNEQFF
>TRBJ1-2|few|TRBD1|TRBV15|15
TGTGCCACCAGCAGAGGACAGGGGAAGGGGTATGGCTACACCTTC
CATSRGQGKGYGYTF
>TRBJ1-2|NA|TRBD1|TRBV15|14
TGTGCCACCAGCAGAGGTGGACAGGGCTATGGCTACACCTTC
CATSRGGQGYGYTF
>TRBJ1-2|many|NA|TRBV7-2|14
TGTGCCAGCAGCTTAGGGGTGGATAGCTATGGCTACACCTTC
CASSLGVDSYGYTF
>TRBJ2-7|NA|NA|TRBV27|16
TGTGCCAGCAGTCCCCGGGTTTTGGAGGGGAGGATAGAGCAGTACTTC
CASSPRVLEGRIEQYF
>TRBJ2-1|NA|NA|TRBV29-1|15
TGCAGCGTTGAAGATGTCGGGGGTTTCTACAATGAGCAGTTCTTC
CSVEDVGGFYNEQFF
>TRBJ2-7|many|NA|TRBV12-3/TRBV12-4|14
TGTGCCAGCAGTTTCGCACAGGGCGCCTACGAGCAGTACTTC
CASSFAQGAYEQYF
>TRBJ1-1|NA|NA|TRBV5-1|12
TGCGCCAGCAGCCCGAATATGCGTGAAGCTTTCTTT
CASSPNMREAFF
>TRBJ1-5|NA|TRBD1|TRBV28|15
TGTGCCAGCAGCGGACAGGGTACCGGCAATCAGCCCCAGCATTTT
CASSGQGTGNQPQHF
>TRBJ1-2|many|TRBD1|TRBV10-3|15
TGTGCCATCAGTGAGTGGGCAGGGGGAGGCTATGGCTACACCTTC
CAISEWAGGGYGYTF
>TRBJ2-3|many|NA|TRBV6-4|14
TGTGCCAGCAGTGACGGGGGGGCCACAGATACGCAGTATTTT
CASSDGGATDTQYF
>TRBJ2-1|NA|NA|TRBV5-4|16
TGTGCCAGCAGCCCCTCGGGCGCGGCAGTCTACAATGAGCAGTTCTTC
CASSPSGAAVYNEQFF
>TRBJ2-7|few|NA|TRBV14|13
TGTGCCAGCAGCAACAGCGGAAGTTACGAGCAGTACTTC
CASSNSGSYEQYF
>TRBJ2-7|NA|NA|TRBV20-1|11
TGCAGTGCTAGTCGAATCTACGAGCAGTACTTC
CSASRIYEQYF
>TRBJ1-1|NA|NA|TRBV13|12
TGTGCCAGCAGCGTCCAGGGTATTGAAGCTTTCTTT
CASSVQGIEAFF
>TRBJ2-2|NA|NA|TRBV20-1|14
TGCAGTGCTGGAGGCAGGGACAACACCGGGGAGCTGTTTTTT
CSAGGRDNTGELFF
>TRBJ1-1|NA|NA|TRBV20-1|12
TGCAGTGCGGACCGGGACAACACTGAAGCTTTCTTT
CSADRDNTEAFF
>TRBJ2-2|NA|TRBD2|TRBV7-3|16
TGTGCCAGCAGCGAAGCGGGGGGGCCATTCCCCGGGGAGCTGTTTTTT
CASSEAGGPFPGELFF
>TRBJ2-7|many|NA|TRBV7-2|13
TGTGCCAGCAGCCCCGGACAGAACTACGAGCAGTACTTC
CASSPGQNYEQYF